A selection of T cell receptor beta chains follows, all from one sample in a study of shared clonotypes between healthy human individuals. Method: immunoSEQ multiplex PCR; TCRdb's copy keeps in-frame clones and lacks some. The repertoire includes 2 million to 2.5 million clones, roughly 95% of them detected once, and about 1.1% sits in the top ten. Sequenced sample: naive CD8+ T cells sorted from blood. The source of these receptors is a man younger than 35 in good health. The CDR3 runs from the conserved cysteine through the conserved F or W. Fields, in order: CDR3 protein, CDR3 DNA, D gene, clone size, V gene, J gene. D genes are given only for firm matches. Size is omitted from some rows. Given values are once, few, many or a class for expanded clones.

CAASPAGLSGNTIYF	TGCGCCGCTTCCCCGGCCGGACTCTCTGGAAACACCATATATTTT	-	-	TRBV4-1	TRBJ1-3
CASSSLQAIQETQYF	TGTGCCAGCAGTTCCCTACAGGCGATCCAAGAGACCCAGTACTTC	-	-	TRBV6-6	TRBJ2-5
CASSPDPWNEQFF	TGTGCCAGCAGCCCGGACCCGTGGAATGAGCAGTTCTTC	-	once	TRBV6-5	TRBJ2-1
CASSLAAGIHHNEQFF	TGTGCCAGCAGCTTAGCGGCGGGAATTCATCACAATGAGCAGTTCTTC	-	once	TRBV7-6	TRBJ2-1
CAISEPGQGRDTQYF	TGTGCCATCAGTGAACCGGGACAGGGACGAGATACGCAGTATTTT	TRBD1	-	TRBV10-3	TRBJ2-3
CASRNRDGLRSVVQYF	TGTGCCAGCAGGAACCGGGACGGCCTGCGGTCTGTTGTGCAGTACTTC	-	-	TRBV2	TRBJ2-7
CASSGGERAAYEQYF	TGTGCCAGCAGTGGGGGGGAGCGAGCGGCCTACGAGCAGTACTTC	-	-	TRBV2	TRBJ2-7
CATSRPWGDTGSYEQYF	TGTGCCACCAGCAGACCATGGGGGGACACAGGCTCCTACGAGCAGTACTTC	-	-	TRBV15	TRBJ2-7
CASGPDRVNTEAFF	TGTGCCAGCGGGCCGGACAGGGTGAACACTGAAGCTTTCTTT	TRBD1	-	TRBV13	TRBJ1-1
CASSLGSQPQHF	TGTGCCAGCAGCTTAGGAAGTCAGCCCCAGCATTTT	-	-	TRBV7-9	TRBJ1-5
CASSGDTEAFF	TGTGCCAGCAGTGGGGACACTGAAGCTTTCTTT	-	-	TRBV27	TRBJ1-1
CAWAPGLAGIYEQYF	TGTGCCTGGGCCCCAGGACTAGCGGGGATCTACGAGCAGTACTTC	TRBD2	-	TRBV30	TRBJ2-7
CAWGPGNEQFF	TGTGCCTGGGGCCCAGGGAATGAGCAGTTCTTC	-	-	TRBV30	TRBJ2-1
CASSLGEVEQYF	TGTGCCAGCAGCTTAGGGGAGGTGGAGCAGTACTTC	-	-	TRBV7-9	TRBJ2-7
CASSIEQKYGYTF	TGTGCCAGTAGTATTGAACAGAAGTATGGCTACACCTTC	-	once	TRBV19	TRBJ1-2
CASKWTSGGLDTQYF	TGTGCCAGCAAATGGACTAGCGGGGGACTTGATACGCAGTATTTT	TRBD2	-	TRBV2	TRBJ2-3
CAWRDGVPGELFF	TGTGCCTGGAGGGACGGAGTCCCCGGGGAGCTGTTTTTT	-	-	TRBV30	TRBJ2-2
CASSQDHILGSTDTQYF	TGCGCCAGCAGCCAAGATCACATTCTAGGGAGTACAGATACGCAGTATTTT	-	-	TRBV4-1	TRBJ2-3